This TCR beta chain was obtained from a study of shared clonotypes between healthy human individuals. About the study: The plates for each donor numbered three CD4 naive, three CD4 memory, two CD8 naive and one CD8 memory.

General study results and limits: Memory subsets generally showed lower estimated richness than naive subsets. The rarefaction results pointed to incomplete sorted-subset sequencing despite large depth.

This CDR3 region has 13 residues. The V end was cut by 6 bases, the J end by 2 bases, with 11 bases between. Germline V gives CDR1 MDHEN, CDR2 SYDVKM. CD8 cells classed as naive were CD45RO-negative and positively selected for CCR7, excluding terminally differentiated effector memory CD45RA+ cells. About this clone: As yet, its antigen is unknown.

How the authors handled the data: In the immunoSEQ data, sequences were junction-only and lacked quality scores, so filtering differed. Using immunoSEQ multiplex PCR, the repertoire was profiled, and TCRdb retains in-frame clones only, with some absent. V and J calls and clone size are those listed in that table; D and trimming were worked out from the DNA. The table lists some 2.1 million clones, roughly 95% of them singletons. The V gene is TRBV28, the J gene TRBJ2-7; the D gene is possibly TRBD2 (6 bases). The sequenced material came from naive CD8+ T cells from PBMCs. The source of this sequence is a young man in good health. Some clones in this sample may be carry-over from other donors' samples. CDR3 nucleotide sequence: TGTGCCAGCAGGGGAGGCTTGACCTACGAGCAGTACTTC. Translation: CASRGGLTYEQYF.